The 29 T cell receptor beta chains listed next were all sequenced from one sample in a study of blood T cell repertoires in COVID-19. Repertoires were generated with immunoSEQ multiplex PCR, while TCRdb's copy carries only in-frame clones and drops some. Altogether about 370,000 clones are present, around 92% being singletons, with the ten largest covering about 2.9%. Input material: peripheral blood. The source is a woman aged 25 to 39 with COVID-19, enrolled during active disease.

The chain links TRBV13 to TRBJ1-3, with TRBD1 as a possible D gene (6 bases). The CDR3 sequence is 17 residues long. The germline V and J ends were trimmed by 4 bases and 1 base, with 17 bases remaining between them. Looked up from germline, CDR1 is PRHDT and CDR2 is FYEKMQ (reference sequence). The CDR3 protein is CASSSAMTGLSGNTIYF. DNA for the CDR3: TGTGCCAGCAGCTCCGCGATGACAGGCCTATCTGGAAACACCATATATTTT.

The CDR3 sequence: CATEPRDRGVDTQYF. As DNA, the CDR3 is TGTGCCACCGAACCACGGGACAGAGGGGTGGATACGCAGTATTTT. The chain joins TRBV6-6 to TRBJ2-3; 7 bases are a match to TRBD1. Trimming took 10 bases from V and 6 from J; bases not matched to a gene: 16. This CDR3 region has 15 residues. Per the germline V gene, CDR1 is MNHNY and CDR2 is SVGAGI (reference sequence).

For this clone: The junction departs from the called germline gene at one end, perhaps through a read error. The chain couples TRBV4-3 to TRBJ1-2, with D unresolved. CDR1 is LGHNA and CDR2 is YSLEER in the germline V gene. The CDR3 runs 13 residues. CDR3 sequence (DNA): TGCGCCAGCAGCCAAGATCGTAGGAGAGGCTACACTTTC. This sequence encodes CASSQDRRRGYTF.

This clone was counted at least ten times. V usage is TRBV5-1 and J usage is TRBJ1-6; 9 bases align to TRBD1. The V segment lost 5 bases and the J segment 8 bases; nucleotides outside the gene matches: 8. Germline V CDR1 and CDR2: SGHRS, YFSETQ. The CDR3 covers 15 residues. As DNA, the CDR3 is TGCGCCAGCAGTCCCCAGACAGGGGGTGATTCACCCCTCCACTTT. Its translation is CASSPQTGGDSPLHF.

The chain links TRBV6-5 to TRBJ2-7, with TRBD1 matching 9 bases. The CDR3 loop spans 13 amino acids. Germline V gene lookup returns CDR1 MNHEY and CDR2 SVGAGI. J gave up 4 bases and V 2 bases, and 0 bases lay outside the gene matches. The CDR3 DNA follows: TGTGCCAGCAGTTACGACAGGGGGTACGAGCAGTACTTC. Translation: CASSYDRGYEQYF.

The chain recombines TRBV5-5 with TRBJ1-1; 7 bases line up with TRBD1. Per the germline V gene, CDR1 is SGHKS and CDR2 is YYEKEE (reference sequence). The CDR3 loop spans 15 amino acids. The junction had 3 bases not matched to a gene; V was cut back by 0 bases and J by 1 base. CDR3 sequence reads: CASSLARQGNTEAFF. DNA for the CDR3: TGTGCCAGCAGCTTGGCGAGACAGGGGAACACTGAAGCTTTCTTT.

The rearrangement links TRBV7-2 to TRBJ2-3; a possible D gene is TRBD1 (5 bases). With 5 bases removed from V and 6 bases from J, the gap between germline ends came to 15 bases. Germline CDR1 reads SGHTA; CDR2 reads FQGNSA. The CDR3 is made up of 14 amino acids. The CDR3 is CASSPSSGMDTQYF. DNA for the CDR3: TGTGCCAGCAGCCCCTCGTCAGGGATGGATACGCAGTATTTT.

This chain uses TRBV27 with TRBJ2-2; the D gene is possibly TRBD2 (5 bases). Germline V gives CDR1 MNHEY, CDR2 SMNVEV (reference sequence). CDR3 size: 14 residues. V was pared by 2 bases and J by 10 bases, with 14 bases between. CDR3 nucleotides: TGTGCCAGCAGTTTAGAGGGCAGGTCCGTGGAGCTGTTTTTT. This codes for CASSLEGRSVELFF.

This chain connects TRBV7-2 to TRBJ1-1; D is undetermined. The CDR3 spans 17 residues. CDR1 SGHTA and CDR2 FQGNSA come from the germline V gene. With 5 bases removed from V and 2 bases from J, the gap between germline ends came to 21 bases. The CDR3 here is CASSHPLRGRKNTEAFF. CDR3 coding DNA: TGTGCCAGCAGCCACCCGCTCCGTGGCAGGAAAAACACTGAAGCTTTCTTT.

The chain employs TRBV4-3 and TRBJ1-6; the match to TRBD1 covers 9 bases. This CDR3 is built from 17 residues. Germline V CDR1 and CDR2: LGHNA, YSLEER. The ends lost 4 bases at V and 7 bases at J; junction bases unmatched: 11. This chain's CDR3 is CASSLEMDRGVNSPLHF. CDR3 sequence (DNA): TGCGCCAGCAGCCTAGAGATGGACAGGGGAGTCAATTCACCCCTCCACTTT.

CDR3 coding DNA: TGTGCTAGTGGTTTGGTACAGGGGGCCAGGGAGACCCAGTACTTC. Its protein product is CASGLVQGARETQYF. The V gene is TRBV12-5, the J gene TRBJ2-5; 9 bases align to TRBD1. The germline gives CDR1 LGHNT, CDR2 FRNRAP. V lost 0 bases to trimming and J lost 5 bases; unmatched junction nucleotides: 4. The CDR3 sequence is 15 residues long.

J is TRBJ1-2 and V is TRBV19, with unresolved D. CDR1 LNHDA and CDR2 SQIVND come from the germline V gene (reference sequence). The V gene lost 6 bases and the J gene lost 2 bases, with 16 bases spanning the gap. There are 15 residues in the CDR3. CDR3 coding DNA: TGTGCCAGTAGACGTCGGGAGGACGGCAACTATGGCTACACCTTC. Its protein is CASRRREDGNYGYTF.

The chain links TRBV28 to TRBJ2-7; weak D call: TRBD1 (5 bases). The germline V gene encodes CDR1 MDHEN and CDR2 SYDVKM. This CDR3 contains 16 residues. With 5 bases removed from V and 5 bases from J, the gap between germline ends came to 22 bases. The CDR3 DNA sequence: TGTGCCAGCAGTCCTCCGCAGCTAACAGGTCCCCACGAGCAGTACTTC. This sequence encodes CASSPPQLTGPHEQYF.

CDR3 DNA sequence: TGTGCCAGCAGCTTCCGTAGCGGAAATGAGCAGTTCTTC. Residues: CASSFRSGNEQFF. This rearrangement joins TRBV5-4 to TRBJ2-1, with a weak D call TRBD2 (6 bases). Germline loops: CDR1 SGHNT, CDR2 YYREEE (reference sequence). The ends were cut back, 2 bases at V and 7 bases at J, with 10 bases in the middle. This CDR3 has 13 amino acids.

The genes are TRBV28 and TRBJ2-1, with 7 bases aligning to TRBD1. Trimming at V came to 7 bases and at J to 1 base, leaving 7 bases not matched to a gene. Looked up from germline, CDR1 is MDHEN and CDR2 is SYDVKM. This CDR3 is 15 amino acids long. The CDR3 loop is CASNSQGKSYNEQFF. The CDR3 bases are TGTGCCAGCAACTCACAGGGGAAATCCTACAATGAGCAGTTCTTC.

The chain joins TRBV7-2 to TRBJ2-1; 10 bases align to TRBD2. Trimming took 5 bases from V and 5 from J; bases not matched to a gene: 6. CDR3 length: 15 amino acids. Looked up from germline, CDR1 is SGHTA and CDR2 is FQGNSA. The CDR3 DNA is TGTGCCAGCAGCGCAGGACTAGCGGACCACAATGAGCAGTTCTTC. It specifies CASSAGLADHNEQFF.

The chain employs TRBV2 and TRBJ1-6; TRBD1 might be the D (6 bases). The CDR3 totals 13 residues. Trimming cost V 11 bases and J 4 bases, with 12 bases left between them. Germline V lookup: CDR1 SNHLY, CDR2 FYNNEI. CDR3 loop: CASYGQYNSPLHF. The DNA of the CDR3 is TGTGCCTCCTACGGACAGTATAATTCACCCCTCCACTTT.

The V gene is TRBV4-2, the J gene TRBJ2-2, with 9 bases aligning to TRBD1. The CDR3 loop spans 19 amino acids. V dropped 1 base and J dropped 0; count of bases not matched to a gene: 9. CDR1 is LGHNA and CDR2 is YNFKEQ in the germline V gene. As DNA, the CDR3 is TGTGCCAGCAGCCAAGCCCTCATACAGGGGGCGACGAACACCGGGGAGCTGTTTTTT. Translated: CASSQALIQGATNTGELFF.

V gene TRBV9 combines with J gene TRBJ1-2; no firm D call. The CDR3 is made up of 16 amino acids. The germline gives CDR1 SGDLS, CDR2 YYNGEE. V was pared by 0 bases and J by 0 bases, with 12 bases between. The CDR3 DNA reads TGTGCCAGCAGCGTAGCCCCAGGCAGTACTAACTATGGCTACACCTTC. This codes for CASSVAPGSTNYGYTF. Full variable domain (missing parts from reference TRBV9 and TRBJ1-2): DSGVTQTPKHLITATGQRVTLRCSPRSGDLSVYWYQQSLDQGLQFLIQYYNGEERAKGNILERFSAQQFPDLHSELNLSSLELGDSALYFCASSVAPGSTNYGYTFGSGTRLTVV.

J is TRBJ2-3 and V is TRBV10-3; D may be TRBD2 (7 bases). The CDR3 is 15 amino acids. Deletions cut 3 bases from V and 0 bases from J, with 10 bases between. Germline loops: CDR1 ENHRY, CDR2 SYGVKD. The CDR3 DNA follows: TGTGCCATCAGTGAAGGGGGGGGCAGCACAGATACGCAGTATTTT. This codes for CAISEGGGSTDTQYF.

The J gene is TRBJ1-6, the V gene TRBV13; a possible D gene is TRBD1 (6 bases). The CDR3 loop spans 18 amino acids. Trimming left V 2 bases short and J 0 bases short, with 14 bases between. Germline CDR1 is PRHDT and CDR2 is FYEKMQ (reference sequence). DNA for the CDR3: TGTGCCAGCAGCTTATGGGGACAATCGGGCTCCTATAATTCACCCCTCCACTTT. This codes for CASSLWGQSGSYNSPLHF. Full variable domain (outside the CDR3, taken from reference TRBV13 and TRBJ1-6): AAGVIQSPRHLIKEKRETATLKCYPIPRHDTVYWYQQGPGQDPQFLISFYEKMQSDKGSIPDRFSAQQFSDYHSELNMSSLELGDSALYFCASSLWGQSGSYNSPLHFGNGTRLTVT.

Only a few counts were recorded for this clone. This CDR3 reads CASTKEGVGTGNTIYF. CDR3 bases: TGCGCCAGCACCAAGGAGGGTGTCGGTACAGGAAACACCATATATTTT. The chain uses TRBV5-1 and TRBJ1-3; no clear D gene. Germline assignment: CDR1 SGHRS and CDR2 YFSETQ. Trimming removed 6 bases at V and 4 bases at J, with 20 bases between. The CDR3 is 16 amino acids.

This clone has a single count. CDR3 sequence reads: CASSLGRVGRNYGYTF. CDR3 DNA sequence: TGTGCCAGCAGCTTAGGGCGAGTGGGCCGAAACTATGGCTACACCTTC. This chain links TRBV7-9 with TRBJ1-2; D unclear. CDR3 size: 16 residues. From germline, CDR1 is SEHNR and CDR2 FQNEAQ (reference sequence). Trimming removed 1 base at V and 2 bases at J, with 14 bases between.

This clone was seen only a few times. The chain combines TRBV10-3 with TRBJ2-1; 7 positions match TRBD1. Germline V gene data show CDR1 as ENHRY and CDR2 as SYGVKD. The CDR3 extends over 15 amino acids. J was trimmed by 0 bases and V by 6 bases; bases with no gene match: 5. In DNA form, the CDR3 reads TGTGCCATCAGCCGGGACAGCAGCTCCTACAATGAGCAGTTCTTC. Amino acids: CAISRDSSSYNEQFF.

The gene calls are TRBV7-9 and TRBJ1-2, with 8 bases matching TRBD1. The J segment lost 6 bases and the V segment lost 1 base, leaving 4 bases of the junction unmatched. This CDR3 is 14 amino acids long. CDR1 is SEHNR, CDR2 FQNEAQ, per germline (reference sequence). For the CDR3, the DNA is TGTGCCAGCAGCTTAGGGGCAGGGGGCAATGGCTACACCTTC. Its protein product is CASSLGAGGNGYTF.

The table lists this clone with a few counts. The chain carries TRBV30 and TRBJ1-2; TRBD1 matches at 7 bases. This CDR3 has 13 amino acids. The V and J ends lost 2 bases and 7 bases, in that order; junction bases with no gene match: 7. CDR1 and CDR2 (germline): GTSNPN, SVGIG (reference sequence). Here the CDR3 reads CAWSSGGGSGYTF. In DNA form, the CDR3 reads TGTGCCTGGAGTTCAGGGGGTGGGAGTGGCTACACCTTC.

This sequence joins TRBV5-1 and TRBJ1-3; unclear D gene. CDR3 length: 15 amino acids. The V gene's germline CDR1 is SGHRS and CDR2 YFSETQ. V lost 5 bases and J 0 bases, leaving 12 bases between the germline ends. The DNA of the CDR3 is TGCGCCAGCAGAAAGAACCGAGACTCTGGAAACACCATATATTTT. Translated, it gives CASRKNRDSGNTIYF.

The chain carries TRBV5-5 and TRBJ1-6; TRBD1 matches at 12 bases. Germline values: CDR1 SGHKS, CDR2 YYEKEE (reference sequence). There are 16 residues in the CDR3. Trimming at V came to 0 bases and at J to 12 bases, leaving 7 bases not matched to a gene. The chain's CDR3 is CASSLEGQGALRPLHF. In DNA, the CDR3 is TGTGCCAGCAGCTTGGAGGGACAGGGGGCGTTAAGACCCCTCCACTTT.

The chain is built from TRBV28 and TRBJ2-1; D perhaps matches TRBD2 (6 bases). Germline V CDR1 and CDR2: MDHEN, SYDVKM. V shed 7 bases and J shed 1 base, with 17 bases lying between them. This CDR3 spans 16 amino acids. In DNA, the CDR3 is TGTGCCAGCACCTTAGGGGAGGCTCCTTCCTACAATGAGCAGTTCTTC. Translated: CASTLGEAPSYNEQFF. The entire variable domain, with the rest obtained from reference TRBV28 and TRBJ2-1, is as follows: DVKVTQSSRYLVKRTGEKVFLECVQDMDHENMFWYRQDPGLGLRLIYFSYDVKMKEKGDIPEGYSVSREKKERFSLILESASTNQTSMYLCASTLGEAPSYNEQFFGPGTRLTVL.